These 25 T cell receptor beta chains were sequenced from one sample in a study of control samples from healthy donors and cancer patients. TCRdb's table, derived via immunoSEQ multiplex PCR, lists solely in-frame clones and lacks some. The sample lists some 150,000 clones, nearly 95% occurring once. Specimen: blood. Receptor source: a man in his forties or fifties in good health.

This clone was picked up one time. The gene calls are TRBV2 and TRBJ2-5; 11 bases match TRBD1. This CDR3 has 15 residues. The germline CDR1 and CDR2 sequences are SNHLY and FYNNEI. V lost 7 bases and J lost 4; bases outside the gene matches: 8. In DNA, the CDR3 is TGTGCCAGCACCGGGGACAGGGGGGCTGTAGAGACCCAGTACTTC. Translating it yields CASTGDRGAVETQYF.

The chain links TRBV6-6 to TRBJ2-7, with a possible D match to TRBD1 (7 bases). V was clipped by 6 bases and J by 2 bases, with 14 bases between them. Germline assignment: CDR1 MNHNY and CDR2 SVGAGI (reference sequence). The CDR3 extends over 14 amino acids. This CDR3 is CASSVRGTAYEQYF. The CDR3 DNA is TGTGCCAGCAGCGTCCGCGGGACAGCCTACGAGCAGTACTTC.

The CDR3 spells CASGSDRRSGGAERFNTEAFF. The CDR3 DNA reads TGTGCTAGTGGTTCGGACCGACGTTCAGGGGGCGCGGAGCGGTTCAACACTGAAGCTTTCTTT. This chain connects TRBV12-5 to TRBJ1-1, with 8 bases matching TRBD1. The CDR3 is made up of 21 amino acids. V shed 4 bases and J 2 bases; nucleotides not matched to a gene: 24. Germline V gene data show CDR1 as LGHNT and CDR2 as FRNRAP. The whole variable domain, remainder taken from reference TRBV12-5 and TRBJ1-1, is DARVTQTPRHKVTEMGQEVTMRCQPILGHNTVFWYRQTMMQGLELLAYFRNRAPLDDSGMPKDRFSAEMPDATLATLKIQPSEPRDSAVYFCASGSDRRSGGAERFNTEAFFGQGTRLTVV.

V is TRBV10-1 and J is TRBJ2-1; D is uncertain. The CDR3 contains 14 residues. Germline lookup yields CDR1 WNHNN and CDR2 SYGVQD (reference sequence). Trimming took 4 bases from V and 8 from J, leaving 15 bases between them. CDR3 in DNA: TGCGCCAGCAGTGTCGATATAGAGGTAGATGAGCAGTTCTTC. This codes for CASSVDIEVDEQFF.

CDR3 in amino acids: CASYPGTSVTGELFF. The CDR3 DNA sequence: TGTGCCAGCTACCCCGGGACTAGCGTCACCGGGGAGCTGTTTTTT. The chain employs TRBV27 and TRBJ2-2, with TRBD2 matching over 10 bases. J was trimmed by 4 bases and V by 8 bases; bases with no gene match: 7. The CDR3 is 15 residues long. In germline, CDR1 is MNHEY, CDR2 SMNVEV (reference sequence).

The chain joins TRBV6-5 to TRBJ1-5; TRBD1 aligns across 7 bases. CDR1 is MNHEY, CDR2 SVGAGI, per germline. Trimming removed 4 bases from V and 0 bases from J; junction bases left unmatched: 3. The CDR3 runs to 15 residues. The CDR3 DNA reads TGTGCCAGCAGTTTACAGGGGATTAGCAATCAGCCCCAGCATTTT. Translated, it gives CASSLQGISNQPQHF.

This rearrangement joins TRBV25-1 to TRBJ2-1; D possibly uses TRBD1 or TRBD2 (5 bases each). Germline-derived CDR1 and CDR2 are MGHDK and SYGVNS. The CDR3 has 13 residues. Trimming pared 9 bases from V and 2 bases from J, leaving 11 bases between. The CDR3 loop is CASTRDAYNEQFF. In DNA, the CDR3 is TGTGCCAGTACGAGGGACGCCTACAATGAGCAGTTCTTC.

V gene TRBV3-1 (or the pseudogene TRBV3-2) combines with J gene TRBJ2-7; D gene uncertain. This CDR3 has 15 residues. The ends were cut back, 0 bases at V and 0 bases at J, with 9 bases in the middle. The germline CDR1 and CDR2 sequences are LGHDT and YNNKEL (reference sequence). The CDR3 sequence: CASSQDLRASYEQYF. The CDR3 region has the DNA TGTGCCAGCAGCCAAGATCTTCGGGCCTCCTACGAGCAGTACTTC.

The rearrangement joins TRBV7-2 to TRBJ2-3; 9 bases are a match to TRBD2. CDR1 is SGHTA and CDR2 is FQGNSA in the germline V gene. The CDR3 covers 14 residues. V was pared by 0 bases and J by 9 bases, with 4 bases of the junction left unmatched. The CDR3: CASSLAGTSGTQYF. For the CDR3, the DNA is TGTGCCAGCAGCTTAGCGGGAACTAGCGGGACGCAGTATTTT.

This clone was observed a single time. The chain couples TRBV18 to TRBJ2-6; no definite D call. The CDR3 runs to 16 residues. From germline, CDR1 is KGHSH and CDR2 LQKENI. With 0 bases removed from V and 2 bases from J, the gap between germline ends came to 8 bases. The CDR3 DNA sequence: TGTGCCAGCTCACCACCGGCAGCTGCTGGGGCCAACGTCCTGACTTTC. Amino acids: CASSPPAAAGANVLTF.

This clone was seen more than once but under ten times. The rearrangement uses TRBV11-2 and TRBJ1-2; 9 positions agree with TRBD1. Germline V lookup: CDR1 SGHAT, CDR2 FQNNGV. The CDR3 has 16 amino acids. The trim removed 1 base at V and 3 bases at J, leaving 6 bases unmatched. DNA of the CDR3: TGTGCCAGCAGCTTAGTGCCCTGGACAGGGGACTATGGCTACACCTTC. It codes for CASSLVPWTGDYGYTF.

This clone was detected only once. The chain combines TRBV9 with TRBJ2-1; 9 nucleotides line up with TRBD1. J gave up 4 bases and V 3 bases, and 5 bases lay outside the gene matches. From germline, CDR1 is SGDLS and CDR2 YYNGEE. This CDR3 spans 15 amino acids. The CDR3 DNA reads as TGTGCCAGCAGCGATGGACAGGGGTCTTACAATGAGCAGTTCTTC. It is translated as CASSDGQGSYNEQFF. The variable domain in full, with the rest retrieved from reference TRBV9 and TRBJ2-1, is DSGVTQTPKHLITATGQRVTLRCSPRSGDLSVYWYQQSLDQGLQFLIQYYNGEERAKGNILERFSAQQFPDLHSELNLSSLELGDSALYFCASSDGQGSYNEQFFGPGTRLTVL.

This chain joins TRBV2 and TRBJ2-5, with TRBD2 identical over 8 bases. CDR1 SNHLY and CDR2 FYNNEI come from the germline V gene. The CDR3 sequence is 15 residues long. Trimming cost V 1 base and J 6 bases; bases outside gene matches: 7. The CDR3 nucleotides are TGTGCCAGCAGTGAAGGGAGAACGGGGGGGAAGACCCAGTACTTC. Encoded protein: CASSEGRTGGKTQYF.

This sequence joins TRBV24-1 and TRBJ2-3; 7 nucleotides line up with TRBD1. The V and J ends lost 10 bases and 3 bases, in that order; junction bases with no gene match: 3. The CDR3 is 12 residues long. Germline assignment: CDR1 KGHDR and CDR2 SFDVKD. The chain's CDR3 is CATTGETDTQYF. CDR3 bases: TGTGCCACAACAGGGGAAACAGATACGCAGTATTTT.

This sequence joins TRBV6-6 and TRBJ2-2; 8 bases fit TRBD1. CDR1 and CDR2 (germline): MNHNY, SVGAGI (reference sequence). V was clipped by 7 bases and J by 6 bases; unmatched bases: 10. CDR3 length: 15 residues. The CDR3 DNA reads TGTGCCAGCACCCCCGACAGGGGAGAGGCCGGGGAGCTGTTTTTT. Protein: CASTPDRGEAGELFF.

The chain carries TRBV24-1 and TRBJ2-7; 9 bases align to TRBD2. The CDR3 length is 16 residues. Germline V gene lookup returns CDR1 KGHDR and CDR2 SFDVKD. In DNA, the CDR3 is TGTGCTGTATTGGACAGGAGGACTAGCGCGTGCTACGAGCAGTACTTC. This translates into CAVLDRRTSACYEQYF.

The chain recombines TRBV28 with TRBJ1-3; TRBD1 aligns across 7 bases. This CDR3 has 16 amino acids. Germline CDR1 reads MDHEN; CDR2 reads SYDVKM. J lost 3 bases, V lost 2 bases, and 7 bases had no gene match. The CDR3 loop is CASSLRKTGYGNTIYF. CDR3 nucleotide sequence: TGTGCCAGCAGTTTACGAAAGACAGGGTATGGAAACACCATATATTTT.

CDR3 sequence: CASSLAVGGFGYTF. The CDR3 nucleotides are TGTGCCAGCAGCTTGGCGGTAGGGGGCTTTGGCTACACCTTC. The J gene is TRBJ1-2, the V gene TRBV5-6; TRBD1 matches 7 bases. From germline, CDR1 is SGHDT and CDR2 YYEEEE. The CDR3 length is 14 residues. J lost 7 bases, V lost 0 bases, and 6 bases had no gene match.

The chain couples TRBV28 to TRBJ1-2; D might be TRBD1 (5 bases). The V end was cut by 3 bases, the J end by 8 bases, with 16 bases between. Germline V lookup: CDR1 MDHEN, CDR2 SYDVKM. The CDR3 is 14 amino acids. CDR3 nucleotide sequence: TGTGCCAGCAGTTTTATCGGGGCTCTCGGGGGCTACACCTTC. It codes for CASSFIGALGGYTF.

V and J are TRBV30 and TRBJ2-2; 10 nucleotides line up with TRBD2. In germline, CDR1 is GTSNPN, CDR2 SVGIG (reference sequence). The CDR3 contains 17 residues. V trimming: 0 bases; J trimming: 4 bases; junction bases outside the gene matches: 8. The CDR3 region has the DNA TGTGCCTGGAGTGTACAAGCGGGAGGGCCGGGCACCGGGGAGCTGTTTTTT. This encodes CAWSVQAGGPGTGELFF. Drawing the rest from reference TRBV30 and TRBJ2-2, the complete variable domain is SQTIHQWPATLVQPVGSPLSLECTVEGTSNPNLYWYRQAAGRGLQLLFYSVGIGQISSEVPQNLSASRPQDRQFILSSKKLLLSDSGFYLCAWSVQAGGPGTGELFFGEGSRLTVL.

This chain connects TRBV21-1 to TRBJ2-3; TRBD2 is the table's D call, not checked against the DNA. TRBV21-1 is tagged as a pseudogene. CDR3 length: 17 residues. The CDR3 sequence: CASSKGGASGTTDTQYF. CDR3 coding DNA: TGTGCCAGCAGCAAAGGCGGGGCTAGCGGGACGACAGATACGCAGTATTTT.

This chain uses TRBV5-1 with TRBJ2-7; 7 bases are a match to TRBD1. The CDR3 has 15 amino acids. V dropped 1 base and J dropped 0; count of bases not matched to a gene: 4. Germline V lookup: CDR1 SGHRS, CDR2 YFSETQ. The CDR3 region has the DNA TGCGCCAGCAGCTTGCAACAGGGGCCCTCCTACGAGCAGTACTTC. As protein: CASSLQQGPSYEQYF.

The sample holds one count of this clone. The rearrangement joins TRBV19 to TRBJ2-1; 8 bases fit TRBD1. The CDR3 is 15 residues long. Germline V CDR1 and CDR2: LNHDA, SQIVND (reference sequence). The V segment lost 0 bases and the J segment 3 bases; nucleotides outside the gene matches: 1. The chain's CDR3 is CASSIEQGVYNEQFF. CDR3 coding DNA: TGTGCCAGTAGTATAGAACAGGGGGTCTACAATGAGCAGTTCTTC. The full variable domain, completed using reference TRBV19 and TRBJ2-1, is DGGITQSPKYLFRKEGQNVTLSCEQNLNHDAMYWYRQDPGQGLRLIYYSQIVNDFQKGDIAEGYSVSREKKESFPLTVTSAQKNPTAFYLCASSIEQGVYNEQFFGPGTRLTVL.

The rearrangement uses TRBV12-3 or TRBV12-4 and TRBJ2-3; D may be TRBD1 or TRBD2 (6 bases each). V was pared by 0 bases and J by 8 bases, with 9 bases between. This CDR3 has 13 residues. The CDR3 here is CASSLAGGGTQYF. DNA for the CDR3: TGTGCCAGCAGTTTAGCGGGGGGCGGTACGCAGTATTTT.

The chain recombines TRBV4-2 with TRBJ2-1; possible D gene TRBD2, 5 bases. Trimming removed 1 base at V and 5 bases at J, with 12 bases between. This CDR3 is 15 amino acids long. Germline CDR1 reads LGHNA; CDR2 reads YNFKEQ. The CDR3 region has the DNA TGTGCCAGCAGCCAAGTAAGCGGAGCTAACAATGAGCAGTTCTTC. It codes for CASSQVSGANNEQFF.